Below are 3 T cell receptor beta chains sequenced from a single sample in a study of CD8 T cells in Susac syndrome. Random hexamers served to reverse transcribe about 0.45 to 1 ug RNA. MiXCR was run by TCRdb on the immunoSEQ multiplex PCR reads, yielding one entry per CDR3 protein. The sample has about 430,000 distinct CDR3 sequences, around 85% seen once. The specimen was CD8+ T cells from PBMCs. Receptors were obtained from a human donor with multiple sclerosis.

J is TRBJ1-2 and V is TRBV30; no firm D call. V shed 5 bases and J shed 3 bases, with 13 bases lying between them. This CDR3 has 13 residues. CDR1 and CDR2 (germline): GTSNPN, SVGIG (reference sequence). The CDR3: CAWGYDLYYGYTF. Here the CDR3 DNA reads TGTGCCTGGGGATACGACCTTTACTATGGCTACACCTTC.

V gene TRBV4-1 combines with J gene TRBJ2-3, with D perhaps TRBD2 (7 bases). Germline CDR1 and CDR2: MGHRA and YSYEKL. Trimming removed 2 bases at V and 1 base at J, with 16 bases between. The CDR3 extends over 17 amino acids. The CDR3 DNA reads TGCGCCAGCAGCCAAAGGGGGGGGGCGTGGGGCACAGATACGCAGTATTTT. Amino acids: CASSQRGGAWGTDTQYF.

The chain carries TRBV7-9 and TRBJ2-7, with D perhaps TRBD1 (7 bases). Germline CDR1 is SEHNR and CDR2 is FQNEAQ (reference sequence). The CDR3 is made up of 17 amino acids. V gave up 1 base and J gave up 3 bases, with 19 bases separating them. The CDR3 region has the DNA TGTGCCAGCAGCTTAGACGGTTGGGGGGACAGAGGCTACGAGCAGTACTTC. It is translated as CASSLDGWGDRGYEQYF.